This record concerns one T cell receptor (beta chain) sequence. Germline CDR1 is WNHNN and CDR2 is SYGVQD (reference sequence). This CDR3 region has 13 residues. Trimming removed 4 bases at V and 3 bases at J, with 8 bases between. The entry originates in a study of blood T cell repertoires in COVID-19. Cohort assignment relied on participant-reported clinical history. Sequenced by immunoSEQ multiplex PCR; TCRdb stores in-frame clones only, minus some. The table records 250,000 to 350,000 clones, around 90% of them present only once. This sequence joins TRBV10-1 and TRBJ2-3; D is uncertain. This receptor was taken from a man between 60 and 75 years old who had recovered from COVID-19. Sequenced material: PBMCs or T cells enriched from blood (not recorded which). DNA of the CDR3: TGCGCCAGCAGTGGAGTAAGAACAGATACGCAGTATTTT. The encoded protein is CASSGVRTDTQYF.